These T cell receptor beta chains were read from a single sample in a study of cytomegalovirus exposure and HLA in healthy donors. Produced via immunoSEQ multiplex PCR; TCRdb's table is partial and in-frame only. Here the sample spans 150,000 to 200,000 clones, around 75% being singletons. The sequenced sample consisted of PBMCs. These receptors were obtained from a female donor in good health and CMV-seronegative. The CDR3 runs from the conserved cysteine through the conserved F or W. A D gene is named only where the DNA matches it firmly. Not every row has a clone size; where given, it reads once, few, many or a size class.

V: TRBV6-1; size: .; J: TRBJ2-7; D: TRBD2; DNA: TGTGCCACCGTCCCCACTAGCGGGGGAGAAGAGCAGTACTTC; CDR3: CATVPTSGGEEQYF
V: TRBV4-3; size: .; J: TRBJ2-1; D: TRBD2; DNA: TGCGCCAGCAGCCAAGATAGGTCGCTAGCGGGAGATAATGAGCAGTTCTTC; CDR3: CASSQDRSLAGDNEQFF
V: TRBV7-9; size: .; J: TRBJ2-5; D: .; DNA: TGTGCCAGCAGCTTCCGACAGGTACAAGAGACCCAGTACTTC; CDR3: CASSFRQVQETQYF
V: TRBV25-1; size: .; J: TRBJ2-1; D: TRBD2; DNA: TGTGCCAGCGGCCCTAGCGGGGCTTATCTTGAGCAGTTCTTC; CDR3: CASGPSGAYLEQFF
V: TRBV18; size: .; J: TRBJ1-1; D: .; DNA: TGTGCCAGCTCTCGAACAGACATCCCTGAAGCTTTCTTT; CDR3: CASSRTDIPEAFF
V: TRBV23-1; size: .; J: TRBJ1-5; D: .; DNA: TGCGCCAGCAGCGGGGCGGGGAGCAATCAGCCCCAGCATTTT; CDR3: CASSGAGSNQPQHF
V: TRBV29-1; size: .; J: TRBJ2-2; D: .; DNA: TGCAGCGCCACGTTTCTTGGAGGGAAAACCGGGGAGCTGTTTTTT; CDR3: CSATFLGGKTGELFF
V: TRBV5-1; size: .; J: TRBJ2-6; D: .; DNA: TGCGCCAGCAGCTTTTGGTCTTTGGGGACGCGACAGGGACTTGGGGCCAACGTCCTGACTTTC; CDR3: CASSFWSLGTRQGLGANVLTF
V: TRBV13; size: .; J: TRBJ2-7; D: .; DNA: TGTGCCAGCACCACCTCGGGAAGCTCCTACGAGCAGTACTTC; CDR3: CASTTSGSSYEQYF
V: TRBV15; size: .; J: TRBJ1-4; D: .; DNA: TGTGCCACCAGCAGAGAAGGGGGTGAAAAACTGTTTTTT; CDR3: CATSREGGEKLFF
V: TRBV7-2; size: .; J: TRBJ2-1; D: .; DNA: TGTGCCAGCAGCTTAGGGGGGGATTTTCAATATAGGAAGTACAATGAGCAGTTCTTC; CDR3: CASSLGGDFQYRKYNEQFF
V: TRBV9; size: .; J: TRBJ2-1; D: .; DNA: TGTGCCAGCAGACCAGGACTAATTGACAATGAGCAGTTCTTC; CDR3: CASRPGLIDNEQFF
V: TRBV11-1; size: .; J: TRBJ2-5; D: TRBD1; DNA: TGTGCCAGCAGCTTCAGGGACAGGGTAGGGACCCAGTACTTC; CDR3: CASSFRDRVGTQYF
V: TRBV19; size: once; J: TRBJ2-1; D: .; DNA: TGTGCCAGTAGGACCACAGGGCTAGAGCAGTTCTTC; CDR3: CASRTTGLEQFF
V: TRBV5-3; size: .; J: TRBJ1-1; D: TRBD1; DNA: TGTGCCAGAAGCTTACAGGGGGGTATAGGCACTGAAGCTTTCTTT; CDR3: CARSLQGGIGTEAFF
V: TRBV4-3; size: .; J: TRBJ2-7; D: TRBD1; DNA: TGCGCCAGCAGCCGGACAGGGAAGGAGCAGTACTTC; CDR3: CASSRTGKEQYF
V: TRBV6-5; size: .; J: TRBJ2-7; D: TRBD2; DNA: TGTGCCAGCAGTTACGGCGGGGGGGTTGGCAACGAGCAGTACTTC; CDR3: CASSYGGGVGNEQYF
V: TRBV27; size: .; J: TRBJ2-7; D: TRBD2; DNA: TGTGCCAGCAGTAGACTAGCGGCGAGGAGCTCCTACGAGCAGTACTTC; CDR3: CASSRLAARSSYEQYF
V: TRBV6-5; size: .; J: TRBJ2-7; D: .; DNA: TGTGCCAGCAGTTACTCTGGAGCGGTCTTGAGCTACGAGCAGTACTTC; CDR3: CASSYSGAVLSYEQYF
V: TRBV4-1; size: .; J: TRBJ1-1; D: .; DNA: TGCGCCAGCAGCCAAGAACGGACTGAAGCTTTCTTT; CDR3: CASSQERTEAFF
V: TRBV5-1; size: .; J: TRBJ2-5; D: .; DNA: TGCGCCAGCAGCGTCAGTCAAGAGGCCCAGTACTTC; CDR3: CASSVSQEAQYF
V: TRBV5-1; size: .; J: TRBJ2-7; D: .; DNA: TGCGCCAGCAGCTTCGGGATAACGTACGAGCAGTACTTC; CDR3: CASSFGITYEQYF
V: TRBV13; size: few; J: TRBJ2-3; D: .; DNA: TGTGCCAGCAGCCTGACCGGCCTATTACAGTCAGATACGCAGTATTTT; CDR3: CASSLTGLLQSDTQYF
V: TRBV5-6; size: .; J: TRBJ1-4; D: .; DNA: TGTGCCAGCAGCTTGTGGACTTCAGGAAATGAAAAACTGTTTTTT; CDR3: CASSLWTSGNEKLFF
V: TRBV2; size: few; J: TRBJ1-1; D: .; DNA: TGTGCCAGCAGTGATTACCGGTTTGAAGCTTTCTTT; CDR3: CASSDYRFEAFF
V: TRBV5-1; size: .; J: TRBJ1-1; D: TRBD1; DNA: TGCGCCAGCAGCGAATCGACAGGGATGAACACTGAAGCTTTCTTT; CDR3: CASSESTGMNTEAFF
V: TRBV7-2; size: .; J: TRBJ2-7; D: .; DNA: TGTGCCAGCAGCTTAGTTGAGGGGGCCTACGAGCAGTACTTC; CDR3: CASSLVEGAYEQYF
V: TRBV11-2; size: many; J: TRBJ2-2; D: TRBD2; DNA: TGTGCCAGCAGCTTTGGATTAGCGGGAGGAACCGGGGAGCTGTTTTTT; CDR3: CASSFGLAGGTGELFF
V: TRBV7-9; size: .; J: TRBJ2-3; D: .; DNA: TGTGCCAGCAGCCCTAATGCCTTCGGGATGACAGATACGCAGTATTTT; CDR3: CASSPNAFGMTDTQYF
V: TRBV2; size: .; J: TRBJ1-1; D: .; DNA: TGTGCCAGCAGTACAGGGCGAAACCCTGAAGCTTTCTTT; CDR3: CASSTGRNPEAFF
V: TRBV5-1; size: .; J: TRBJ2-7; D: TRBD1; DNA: TGCGCCAGCAGCTCCGGGACAGGGGGCTCCTACGAGCAGTACTTC; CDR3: CASSSGTGGSYEQYF
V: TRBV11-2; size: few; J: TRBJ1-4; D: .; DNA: TGTGCCAGCAGCTTGGGCCCTAATGAAAAACTGTTTTTT; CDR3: CASSLGPNEKLFF
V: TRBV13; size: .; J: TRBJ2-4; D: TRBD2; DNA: TGTGCCAGCAGCTCAAGGGGACTAGCGGGGGGGCCTTTTTCGGTTCAGTACTTC; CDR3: CASSSRGLAGGPFSVQYF
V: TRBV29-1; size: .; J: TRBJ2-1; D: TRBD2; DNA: TGCAGCGCCGGACTAGCGGGAGCCAATGAGCAGTTCTTC; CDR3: CSAGLAGANEQFF
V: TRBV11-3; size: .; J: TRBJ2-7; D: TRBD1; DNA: TGTGCCAGCAAACTAGGACAGGGCTACGAGCAGTACTTC; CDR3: CASKLGQGYEQYF
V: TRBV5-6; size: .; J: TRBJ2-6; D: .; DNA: TGTGCCAGCAGCACCGGGAACTCTGGGGCCAACGTCCTGACTTTC; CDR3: CASSTGNSGANVLTF
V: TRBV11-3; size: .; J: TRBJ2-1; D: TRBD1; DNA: TGTGCCAGCAGCTTCACCGGGACAGGGCTGGATGAGCAGTTCTTC; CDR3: CASSFTGTGLDEQFF
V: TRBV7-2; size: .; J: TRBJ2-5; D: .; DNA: TGTGCCAGCAGCTTACCGCCAGGGTACCAAGAGACCCAGTACTTC; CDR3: CASSLPPGYQETQYF
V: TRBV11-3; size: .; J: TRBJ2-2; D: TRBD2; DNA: TGTGCCAGCAGCTTAAGCGGGGGAGACGGGGAGCTGTTTTTT; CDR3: CASSLSGGDGELFF
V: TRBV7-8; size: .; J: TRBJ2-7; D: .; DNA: TGTGCCAGCAGCTTAGCGACGGGAGTGACCTTACCGAGCTCCTACGAGCAGTACTTC; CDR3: CASSLATGVTLPSSYEQYF
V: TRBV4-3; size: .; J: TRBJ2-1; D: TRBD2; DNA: TGCGCCAGCAGCCAAGATAGCGGGAGTTTTGGTAATGAGCAGTTCTTC; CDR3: CASSQDSGSFGNEQFF
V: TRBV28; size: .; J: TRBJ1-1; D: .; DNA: TGTGCCAGCCGGACGGGGGGTATGAACACTGAAGCTTTCTTT; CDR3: CASRTGGMNTEAFF
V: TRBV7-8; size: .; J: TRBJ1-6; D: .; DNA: TGTGCCAGCAGCTTAATGACAGGCGGTAAATCACCCCTCCACTTT; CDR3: CASSLMTGGKSPLHF
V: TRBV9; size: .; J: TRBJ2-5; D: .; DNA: TGTGCCAGCAGCGTAGGGGGGCCGAGGGGCTTCCGGGAGACCCAGTACTTC; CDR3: CASSVGGPRGFRETQYF
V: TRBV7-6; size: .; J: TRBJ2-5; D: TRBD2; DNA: TGTGCCAGTGCTAGCGGGGGGGCAGAGACCCAGTACTTC; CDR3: CASASGGAETQYF
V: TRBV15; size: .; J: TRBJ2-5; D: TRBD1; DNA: TGTGCCACCAGCAGAGGCAGGGGGTCGGGGGAGACCCAGTACTTC; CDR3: CATSRGRGSGETQYF
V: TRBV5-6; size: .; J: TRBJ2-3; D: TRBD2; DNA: TGTGCCAGCAGCTTGGGTCTAGCGGCAGATACGCAGTATTTT; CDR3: CASSLGLAADTQYF
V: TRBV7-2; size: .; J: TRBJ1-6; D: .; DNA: TGTGCCAGCAGCTTAGGGGGGGGCCCCAATTCACCCCTCCACTTT; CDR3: CASSLGGGPNSPLHF
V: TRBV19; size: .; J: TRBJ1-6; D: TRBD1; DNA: TGTGCCAGTAGTGTCGGACAGGGGGGGGATTCACCCCTCCACTTT; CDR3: CASSVGQGGDSPLHF
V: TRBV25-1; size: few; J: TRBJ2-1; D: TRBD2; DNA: TGTGCCAGCAGTGAATCAGGGACTATCAATGAGCAGTTCTTC; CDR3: CASSESGTINEQFF
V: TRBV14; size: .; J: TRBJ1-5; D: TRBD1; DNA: TGTGCCAGCAGCCCCTCAGGGGGTTTTGGGCCCCAGCATTTT; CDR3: CASSPSGGFGPQHF
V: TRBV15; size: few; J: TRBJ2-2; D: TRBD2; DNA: TGTGCCACCAGCAGAGCCGGACTAGCGGAGATAACCGGGGAGCTGTTTTTT; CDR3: CATSRAGLAEITGELFF
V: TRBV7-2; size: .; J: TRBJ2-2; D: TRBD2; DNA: TGTGCCAGCAGCTTATTGGCGGGACTAGCGGGAGACACCGGGGAGCTGTTTTTT; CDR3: CASSLLAGLAGDTGELFF
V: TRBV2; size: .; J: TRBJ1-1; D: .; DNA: TGTGCCAGCAGTGAAGTAGGGGTGGGCACTGAAGCTTTCTTT; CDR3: CASSEVGVGTEAFF
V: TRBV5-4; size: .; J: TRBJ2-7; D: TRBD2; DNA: TGTGCCAGCAGCCCCGGGACTAGCGGGAGGTTCTACGAGCAGTACTTC; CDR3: CASSPGTSGRFYEQYF